Below, 21 T cell receptor beta chains from the same sample are listed, as sequenced in a study of CD4 and CD8 cells across lung adenocarcinoma regions. MiXCR, applied by TCRdb to the PCR reads, yields one record per CDR3 protein. Of more than 9,000 distinct CDR3 sequences in the sample, 40% to 50% were seen once. The sequencing input was CD8+ T cells from the margin of a lung tumor. Source of these receptors: a female donor with lung adenocarcinoma. The CD4 and CD8 labels of this study may be unreliable.

Concerning this clonotype: A read error may produce the germline difference seen at one junction end. The rearrangement links TRBV6-5 to TRBJ2-1; weak D call: TRBD2 (6 bases). CDR3 size: 15 residues. Germline CDR1 MNHEY, CDR2 SVGAGI. CDR3 in DNA: TGTGCCAGCAGATTCTCCGCTGCTAGCGCCAATAAGCAGTATTTC. Its translation is CASRFSAASANKQYF.

The count of this clonotype is one. The chain is built from TRBV6-1 and TRBJ2-2, with D perhaps matching TRBD1 or TRBD2 (5 bases each). V shed 6 bases and J shed 5 bases, with 19 bases lying between them. The CDR3 is made up of 16 amino acids. Germline CDR1 MNHNS, CDR2 SASEGT. The CDR3 region has the DNA TGTGCCAGCAGGCCCCTGGGGACCTCGCGGACCGGGGAGCTGTTTTTT. Its protein is CASRPLGTSRTGELFF.

This clonotype has more than one count but fewer than ten. The rearrangement links TRBV20-1 to TRBJ2-2; maybe TRBD1 (6 bases). Per the germline V gene, CDR1 is DFQATT and CDR2 is SNEGSKA (reference sequence). Trimming pared 4 bases from V and 0 bases from J, leaving 9 bases between. CDR3 size: 14 residues. The CDR3 DNA sequence: TGCAGTGCTATGGGACAACCGAACACCGGGGAGCTGTTTTTT. Translation gives CSAMGQPNTGELFF.

Notes on this clonotype: Its ends do not fully match the called genes, so a read error is possible. The CDR3: CASSVEQGFDKETQYF. The CDR3, as DNA: TGTGCCAGCAGTGTGGAACAGGGCTTTGACAAAGAGACCCAGTACTTT. J is TRBJ2-5 and V is TRBV6-1; D might be TRBD1 (6 bases). The CDR3 spans 16 residues. Germline V CDR1 and CDR2: MNHNS, SASEGT.

This clonotype came up many times. The J gene is TRBJ2-2, the V gene TRBV25-1, with a possible D match to TRBD1 (5 bases). The CDR3 has 17 residues. Trimming took off 1 base at V and 0 bases at J, with 12 bases between the two ends. The germline gives CDR1 MGHDK, CDR2 SYGVNS. For the CDR3, the DNA is TGTGCCAGCAGTGAATTTCTCCTGACAGCGAACACCGGGGAGCTGTTTTTT. Translated: CASSEFLLTANTGELFF.

This clonotype was detected ten times or more. Its ends do not fully match the called genes, so a read error is possible. V usage is TRBV7-7 and J usage is TRBJ2-2; 8 bases are a match to TRBD2. The CDR3 has 16 residues. Germline lookup yields CDR1 SSHAT and CDR2 FNYEAQ (reference sequence). This CDR3 is CASSQGLAANTGELFF. The CDR3 bases are TGTGCTAGCAGCCAAGGACTAGCCGCGAACACCGGGGAGCTGTTTTTT. The full variable domain, completed using reference TRBV7-7 and TRBJ2-2, is GAGVSQSPRYKVTKRGQDVTLRCDPISSHATLYWYQQALGQGPEFLTYFNYEAQPDKSGLPSDRFSAERPEGSISTLTIQRTEQRDSAMYRCASSQGLAANTGELFFGEGSRLTVL.

By sample fraction, this clonotype is medium-sized. V usage is TRBV11-2 and J usage is TRBJ1-2; D perhaps matches TRBD1 (5 bases). Germline V CDR1 and CDR2: SGHAT, FQNNGV. CDR3 size: 17 residues. V was clipped by 4 bases and J by 3 bases, with 21 bases between them. The CDR3 region is CASSSPGEAGRHYGYTF. As DNA, the CDR3 is TGTGCCAGCAGCTCCCCCGGGGAAGCAGGGAGACACTATGGCTACACCTTC.

About this clonotype itself: One end of the junction fails to match germline, which may point to a read error. The chain joins TRBV6-1 to TRBJ2-5; TRBD2 aligns across 8 bases. The CDR3 consists of 15 residues. CDR1 is MNHNS, CDR2 SASEGT, per germline. The CDR3 loop is CASSRLAGFPETQYF. The CDR3 coding sequence is TGTGCCAGCAGTCGGCTAGCGGGTTTTCCAGAGACGCAGTACTTC.

The chain carries TRBV27 and TRBJ2-5; tentative D call: TRBD1 (6 bases). Germline loops: CDR1 MNHEY, CDR2 SMNVEV (reference sequence). There are 14 residues in the CDR3. CDR3 nucleotide sequence: TGTGCGGGGATTGGGGGCGGTTACCCAGATACCCAGTACTTC. Translated: CAGIGGGYPDTQYF.

Points on this clonotype: One end of the junction varies from germline; a read error may be responsible. The chain carries TRBV6-1 and TRBJ2-3; no clear D. The CDR3 spans 14 residues. The germline CDR1 and CDR2 sequences are MNHNS and SASEGT. Here the CDR3 reads CASSELERTDAQFF. CDR3 nucleotides: TGTGCCAGCAGTGAGTTGGAGCGTACCGATGCGCAGTTTTTC.

On this clonotype itself: One end of the junction fails to match germline, which may point to a read error. J is TRBJ2-3 and V is TRBV10-1; D unclear. The J call may not be correct, given that the DNA end is closer to TRBJ2-5. Germline V gene data show CDR1 as WNHNN and CDR2 as SYGVQD (reference sequence). The CDR3 covers 14 residues. DNA for the CDR3: TGCGCCGGCAGTGGGTGCCGTGACAAAGATACCCAGTACTTC. Amino acids: CAGSGCRDKDTQYF.

The chain recombines TRBV27 with TRBJ2-5, with 7 bases matching TRBD2. Germline CDR1 is MNHEY and CDR2 is SMNVEV (reference sequence). This CDR3 contains 11 residues. V lost 7 bases, J lost 9 bases, and 5 bases stayed unmatched. CDR3 amino acids: CASIGSGSQYF. The DNA for the CDR3 is TGTGCCAGCATCGGTAGCGGGTCCCAGTACTTC.

The J gene is TRBJ2-6, the V gene TRBV6-1, with D possibly being TRBD1 or TRBD2 (7 bases each). The J call is in doubt because the DNA end fits TRBJ2-5 better. Germline-derived CDR1 and CDR2 are MNHNS and SASEGT. This CDR3 region has 19 residues. CDR3 sequence: CASTVTRGGAPPWANVQYF. In DNA, the CDR3 is TGTGCCAGCACCGTCACCAGGGGGGGTGCCCCTCCTTGGGCCAACGTCCAGTACTTC.

This chain uses TRBV6-1 with TRBJ2-4; TRBD1 agrees at 7 bases. The germline V gene has CDR1 MNHNS and CDR2 SASEGT. The CDR3 extends over 14 amino acids. The V segment lost 8 bases and the J segment 12 bases; nucleotides outside the gene matches: 16. CDR3 residues: CASRWRGGKDTQYF. The CDR3 DNA sequence: TGTGCCAGCCGATGGAGAGGGGGCAAAGACACTCAGTACTTC.

In its sample, this clonotype ranks as medium-sized. This chain connects TRBV12-3 or TRBV12-4 to TRBJ2-1; possibly TRBD1 for D (5 bases). V lost 5 bases, J lost 10 bases, and 9 bases lay in between. The length of the CDR3 is 11 residues. The CDR3 sequence is CASSPRQEQFF. The DNA for the CDR3 is TGTGCCAGCAGTCCCCGACAGGAGCAGTTCTTC.

With respect to this clonotype: At one boundary the junction diverges from the germline segment, which might be a read error. The V gene is TRBV6-5, the J gene TRBJ2-3, with D possibly matching TRBD2 (6 bases). CDR1 and CDR2 (germline): MNHEY, SVGAGI. The length of the CDR3 is 16 residues. The CDR3 protein is CASSYSGRGAKDMQYF. Here the CDR3 DNA reads TGTGCGAGCAGTTACTCGGGGCGGGGAGCCAAAGACATGCAGTATTTC.

The CDR3 coding sequence is TGTGCCAGCAGTGACACCCGGGACGGGCGCCCAGATACGCAGTATTTT. Translation gives CASSDTRDGRPDTQYF. The chain couples TRBV6-1 to TRBJ2-3; D may be TRBD1 or TRBD2 (5 bases each). V was clipped by 3 bases and J by 4 bases, with 17 bases between them. This CDR3 spans 16 amino acids. Germline CDR1 and CDR2: MNHNS and SASEGT.

This clonotype is judged medium-sized (0.01 to 0.1%). The chain carries TRBV6-1 and TRBJ2-2; the match to TRBD1 covers 8 bases. This CDR3 has 17 amino acids. V lost 2 bases, J lost 3 bases, and 8 bases stayed unmatched. The germline gives CDR1 MNHNS, CDR2 SASEGT. The CDR3 sequence: CASSEFAGGADTGELFF. The CDR3 coding sequence is TGTGCCAGCAGTGAATTCGCAGGGGGCGCAGACACCGGGGAGCTGTTTTTT.

This clonotype was seen ten or more times. The chain has TRBV10-3 and TRBJ2-1; the D is unclear. Germline CDR1 reads ENHRY; CDR2 reads SYGVKD. The CDR3 sequence is 11 residues long. Trimming left V 4 bases short and J 8 bases short, with 6 bases between. The DNA for the CDR3 is TGTGCCATCAGTGGAACAGATGAGCAGTTCTTC. Protein: CAISGTDEQFF.

The V and J genes are TRBV6-1 and TRBJ1-5; 8 bases align to TRBD1. The CDR3 runs to 15 residues. J lost 6 bases, V lost 6 bases, and 10 bases had no gene match. Germline values: CDR1 MNHNS, CDR2 SASEGT. The DNA of the CDR3 is TGTGCCAGCAGCCACCGTGAGACAGGGGCTCAGCCCCAGCATTTT. This sequence encodes CASSHRETGAQPQHF.

This rearrangement joins TRBV27 to TRBJ1-1; D is undetermined. The CDR3 runs 13 residues. Germline V gene lookup returns CDR1 MNHEY and CDR2 SMNVEV (reference sequence). The germline V and J ends were trimmed by 3 bases and 11 bases, with 16 bases remaining between them. The CDR3 sequence: CASSFDGAVRAFF. The CDR3 DNA is TGTGCCAGCAGTTTTGACGGAGCGGTTAGGGCTTTCTTT.